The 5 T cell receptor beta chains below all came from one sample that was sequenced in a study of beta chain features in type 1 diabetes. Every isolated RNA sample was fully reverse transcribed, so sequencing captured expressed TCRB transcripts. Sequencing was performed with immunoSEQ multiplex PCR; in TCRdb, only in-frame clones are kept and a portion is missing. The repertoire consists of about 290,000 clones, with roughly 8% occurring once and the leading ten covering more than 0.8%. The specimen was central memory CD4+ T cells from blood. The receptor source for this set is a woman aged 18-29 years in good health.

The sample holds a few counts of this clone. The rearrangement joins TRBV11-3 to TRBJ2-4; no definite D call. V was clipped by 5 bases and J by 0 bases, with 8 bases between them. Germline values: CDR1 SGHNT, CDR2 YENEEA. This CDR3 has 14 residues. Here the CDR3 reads CASSRSLAKNIQYF. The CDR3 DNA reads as TGTGCCAGCAGCCGTTCACTAGCCAAAAACATTCAGTACTTC.

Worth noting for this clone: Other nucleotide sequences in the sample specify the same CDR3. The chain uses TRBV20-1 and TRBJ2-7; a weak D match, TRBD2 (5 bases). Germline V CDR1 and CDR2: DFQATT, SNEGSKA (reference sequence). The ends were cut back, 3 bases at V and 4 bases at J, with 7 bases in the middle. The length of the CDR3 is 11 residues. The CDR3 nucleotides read TGCAGTGCTAGGACGGGATACGAGCAGTACGTC. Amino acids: CSARTGYEQYV.

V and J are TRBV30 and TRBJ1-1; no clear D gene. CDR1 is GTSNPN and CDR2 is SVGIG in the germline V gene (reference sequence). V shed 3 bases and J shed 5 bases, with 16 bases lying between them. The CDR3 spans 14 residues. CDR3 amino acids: CAWRRGFLGTEAFF. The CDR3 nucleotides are TGTGCCTGGAGGCGAGGCTTCCTCGGGACTGAAGCTTTCTTT.

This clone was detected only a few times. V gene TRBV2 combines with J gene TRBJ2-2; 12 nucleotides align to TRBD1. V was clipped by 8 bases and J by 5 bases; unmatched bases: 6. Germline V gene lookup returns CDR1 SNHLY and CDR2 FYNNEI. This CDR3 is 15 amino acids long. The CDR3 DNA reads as TGTGCCAGCCGCCGGGACAGGGGGCTTACCGGGGAGCTGTTTTTT. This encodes CASRRDRGLTGELFF.

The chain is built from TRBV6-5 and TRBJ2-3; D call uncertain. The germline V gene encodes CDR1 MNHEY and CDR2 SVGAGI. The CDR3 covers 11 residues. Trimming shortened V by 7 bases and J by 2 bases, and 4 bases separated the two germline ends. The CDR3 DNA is TGTGCCAGCAAGATCACAGATACGCAGTATTTT. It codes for CASKITDTQYF.